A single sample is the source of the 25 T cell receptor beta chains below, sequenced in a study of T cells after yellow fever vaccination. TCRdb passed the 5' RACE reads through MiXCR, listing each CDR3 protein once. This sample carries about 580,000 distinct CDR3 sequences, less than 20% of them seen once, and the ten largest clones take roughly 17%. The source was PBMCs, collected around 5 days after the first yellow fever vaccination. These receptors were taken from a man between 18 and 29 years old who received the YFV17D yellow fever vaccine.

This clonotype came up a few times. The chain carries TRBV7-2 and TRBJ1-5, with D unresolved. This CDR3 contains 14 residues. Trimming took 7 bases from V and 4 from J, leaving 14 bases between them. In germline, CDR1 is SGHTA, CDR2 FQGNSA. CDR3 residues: CASTPGRMNQPQHF. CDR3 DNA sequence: TGTGCCAGCACCCCCGGCCGGATGAATCAGCCCCAGCATTTT.

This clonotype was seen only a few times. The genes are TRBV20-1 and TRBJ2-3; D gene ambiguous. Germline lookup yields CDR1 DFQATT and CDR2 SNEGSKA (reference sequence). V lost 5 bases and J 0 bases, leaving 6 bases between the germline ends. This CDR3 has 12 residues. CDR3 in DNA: TGCAGTGCTTACGGTAGCACAGATACGCAGTATTTT. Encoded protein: CSAYGSTDTQYF.

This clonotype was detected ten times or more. CDR3 in DNA: TGCGCCAGCGGTCTGGGGAGCTCCTATAATTCACCCCTCCACTTT. This translates into CASGLGSSYNSPLHF. The V gene is TRBV4-1, the J gene TRBJ1-6; D is undetermined. CDR3 size: 15 residues. CDR1 is MGHRA and CDR2 is YSYEKL in the germline V gene. V dropped 8 bases and J dropped 0 bases, with 11 bases sitting between them.

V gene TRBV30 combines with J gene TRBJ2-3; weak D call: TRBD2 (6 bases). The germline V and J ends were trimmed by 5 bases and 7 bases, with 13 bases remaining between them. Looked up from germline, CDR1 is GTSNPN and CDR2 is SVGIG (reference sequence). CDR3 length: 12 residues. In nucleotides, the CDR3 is TGTGCCTGGTTCCAAGGGAGGCATACGCAGTATTTT. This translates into CAWFQGRHTQYF.

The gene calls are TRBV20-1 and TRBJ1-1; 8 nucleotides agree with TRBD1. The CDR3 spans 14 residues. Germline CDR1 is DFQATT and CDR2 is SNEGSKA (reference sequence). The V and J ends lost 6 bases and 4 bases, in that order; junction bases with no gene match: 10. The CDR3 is CSAPRTGSGTEAFF. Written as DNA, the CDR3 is TGCAGTGCCCCCAGGACAGGGTCGGGCACTGAAGCTTTCTTT.

CDR3 coding DNA: TGTGCCAGCAGCGTATCCCCCGCAGCAGGGGGCAATGAGCAGTTCTTC. Protein: CASSVSPAAGGNEQFF. J is TRBJ2-1 and V is TRBV9, with 7 bases matching TRBD1. Looked up from germline, CDR1 is SGDLS and CDR2 is YYNGEE. The CDR3 length is 16 residues. With 1 base clipped from V and 6 bases from J, the junction kept 10 bases outside the gene matches.

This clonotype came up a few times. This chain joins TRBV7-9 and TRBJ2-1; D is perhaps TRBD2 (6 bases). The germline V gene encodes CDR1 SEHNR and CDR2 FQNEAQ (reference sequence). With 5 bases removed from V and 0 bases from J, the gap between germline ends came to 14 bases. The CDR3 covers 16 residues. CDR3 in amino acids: CASSPRGNPSYNEQFF. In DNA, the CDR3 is TGTGCCAGCAGCCCCCGGGGGAACCCCTCCTACAATGAGCAGTTCTTC.

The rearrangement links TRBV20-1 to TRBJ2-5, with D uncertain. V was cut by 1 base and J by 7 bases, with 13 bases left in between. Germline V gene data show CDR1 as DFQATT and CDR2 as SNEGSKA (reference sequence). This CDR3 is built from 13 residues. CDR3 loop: CSARGQVVGTQYF. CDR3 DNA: TGCAGTGCTAGAGGGCAGGTAGTAGGGACCCAGTACTTC.

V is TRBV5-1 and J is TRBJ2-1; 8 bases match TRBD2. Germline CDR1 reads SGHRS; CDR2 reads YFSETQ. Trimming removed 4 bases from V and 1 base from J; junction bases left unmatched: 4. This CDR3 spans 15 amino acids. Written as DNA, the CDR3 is TGCGCCAGCAGCGGCGGGGGGACTTCCTACAATGAGCAGTTCTTC. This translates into CASSGGGTSYNEQFF.

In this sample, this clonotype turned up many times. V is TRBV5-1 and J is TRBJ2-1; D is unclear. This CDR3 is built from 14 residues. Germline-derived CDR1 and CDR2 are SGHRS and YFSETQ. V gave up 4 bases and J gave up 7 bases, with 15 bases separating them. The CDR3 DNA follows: TGCGCCAGCAGCCATAGATTCGACGGGAATGAGCAGTTCTTC. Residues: CASSHRFDGNEQFF.

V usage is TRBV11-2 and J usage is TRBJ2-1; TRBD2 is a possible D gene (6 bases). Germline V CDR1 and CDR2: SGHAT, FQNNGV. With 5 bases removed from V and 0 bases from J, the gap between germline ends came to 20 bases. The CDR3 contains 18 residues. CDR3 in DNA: TGTGCCAGCAGCCCACGGCGCGGGGAATTCAGCTCCTACAATGAGCAGTTCTTC. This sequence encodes CASSPRRGEFSSYNEQFF.

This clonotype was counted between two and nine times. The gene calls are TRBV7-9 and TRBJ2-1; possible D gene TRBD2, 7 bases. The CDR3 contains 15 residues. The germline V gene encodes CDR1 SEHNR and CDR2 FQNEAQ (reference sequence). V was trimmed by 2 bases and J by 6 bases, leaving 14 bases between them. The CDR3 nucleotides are TGTGCCAGCAGCTTAAGGGGGGGCCGCGGCAATGAGCAGTTCTTC. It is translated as CASSLRGGRGNEQFF.

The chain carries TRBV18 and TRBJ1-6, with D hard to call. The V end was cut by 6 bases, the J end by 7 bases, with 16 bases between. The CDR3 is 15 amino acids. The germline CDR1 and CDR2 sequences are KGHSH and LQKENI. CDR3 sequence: CASSTGRDWNSPLHF. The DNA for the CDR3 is TGTGCCAGCTCCACGGGGAGGGATTGGAATTCACCCCTCCACTTT.

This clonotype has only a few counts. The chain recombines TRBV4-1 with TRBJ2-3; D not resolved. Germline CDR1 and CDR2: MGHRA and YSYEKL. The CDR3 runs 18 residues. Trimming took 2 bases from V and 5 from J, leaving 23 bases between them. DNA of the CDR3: TGCGCCAGCAGCCAACCAAGGGATGGGTTTGAAATGGGAGATACGCAGTATTTT. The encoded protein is CASSQPRDGFEMGDTQYF.

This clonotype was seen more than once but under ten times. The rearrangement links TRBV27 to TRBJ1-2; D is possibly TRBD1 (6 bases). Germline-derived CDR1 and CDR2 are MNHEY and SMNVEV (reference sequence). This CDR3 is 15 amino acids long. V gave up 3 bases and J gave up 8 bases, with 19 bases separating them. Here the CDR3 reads CASSFQEGGILGYTF. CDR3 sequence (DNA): TGTGCCAGCAGTTTTCAAGAGGGGGGGATCTTGGGCTACACCTTC.

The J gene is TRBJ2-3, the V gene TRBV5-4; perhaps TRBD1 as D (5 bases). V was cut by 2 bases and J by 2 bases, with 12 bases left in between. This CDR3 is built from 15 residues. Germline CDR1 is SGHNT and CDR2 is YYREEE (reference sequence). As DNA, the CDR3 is TGTGCCAGCAGCTTTGAAGGGGAATACACAGATACGCAGTATTTT. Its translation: CASSFEGEYTDTQYF.

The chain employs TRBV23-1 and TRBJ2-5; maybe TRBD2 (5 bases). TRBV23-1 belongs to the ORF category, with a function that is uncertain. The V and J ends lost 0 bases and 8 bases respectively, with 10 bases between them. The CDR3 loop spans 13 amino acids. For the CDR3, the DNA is TGCGCCAGCAGTCAATCAAGGAGGTACACCCAGTACTTC. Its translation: CASSQSRRYTQYF.

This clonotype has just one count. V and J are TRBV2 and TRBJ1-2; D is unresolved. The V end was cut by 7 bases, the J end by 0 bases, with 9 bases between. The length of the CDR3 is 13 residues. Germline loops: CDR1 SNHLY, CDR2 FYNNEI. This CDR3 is CASTLEANYGYTF. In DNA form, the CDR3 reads TGTGCCAGCACCCTGGAAGCTAACTATGGCTACACCTTC.

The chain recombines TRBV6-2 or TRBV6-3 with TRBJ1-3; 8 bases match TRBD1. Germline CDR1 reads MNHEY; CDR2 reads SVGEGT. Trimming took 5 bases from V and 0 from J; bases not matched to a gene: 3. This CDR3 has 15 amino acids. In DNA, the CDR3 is TGTGCCAGCAGTCGACAGGGGATCTCTGGAAACACCATATATTTT. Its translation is CASSRQGISGNTIYF.

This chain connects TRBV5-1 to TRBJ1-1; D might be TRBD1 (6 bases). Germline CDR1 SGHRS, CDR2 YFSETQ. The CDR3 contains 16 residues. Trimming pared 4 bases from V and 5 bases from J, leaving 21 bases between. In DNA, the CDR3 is TGCGCCAGCAGCCGCGGTCCACAGGGTGTTTGGACTGAAGCTTTCTTT. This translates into CASSRGPQGVWTEAFF. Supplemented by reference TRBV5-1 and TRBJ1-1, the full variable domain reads KAGVTQTPRYLIKTRGQQVTLSCSPISGHRSVSWYQQTPGQGLQFLFEYFSETQRNKGNFPGRFSGRQFSNSRSEMNVSTLELGDSALYLCASSRGPQGVWTEAFFGQGTRLTVV.

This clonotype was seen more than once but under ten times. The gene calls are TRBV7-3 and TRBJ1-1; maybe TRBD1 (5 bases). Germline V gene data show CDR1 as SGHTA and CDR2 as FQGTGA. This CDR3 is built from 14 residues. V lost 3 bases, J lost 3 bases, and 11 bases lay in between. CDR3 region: CASSLRGGYTEAFF. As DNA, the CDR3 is TGTGCCAGCAGCTTGCGGGGGGGGTACACTGAAGCTTTCTTT.

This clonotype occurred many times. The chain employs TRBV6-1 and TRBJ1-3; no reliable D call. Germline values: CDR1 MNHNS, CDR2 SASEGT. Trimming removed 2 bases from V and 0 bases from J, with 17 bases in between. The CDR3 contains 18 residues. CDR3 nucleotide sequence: TGTGCCAGCAGTGAATACTGGAGGAAGGCCGCCTCTGGAAACACCATATATTTT. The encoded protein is CASSEYWRKAASGNTIYF.

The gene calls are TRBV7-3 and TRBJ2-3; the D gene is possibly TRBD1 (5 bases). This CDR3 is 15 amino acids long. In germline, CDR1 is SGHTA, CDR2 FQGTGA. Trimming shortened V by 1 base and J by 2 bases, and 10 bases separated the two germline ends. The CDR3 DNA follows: TGTGCCAGCAGCTTAAATCTGGGGCTCACAGATACGCAGTATTTT. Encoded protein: CASSLNLGLTDTQYF.

The CDR3 here is CASSPGVGKWANTEAFF. CDR3 in DNA: TGTGCCAGCAGTCCCGGGGTGGGGAAATGGGCGAACACTGAAGCTTTCTTT. The chain has TRBV7-2 and TRBJ1-1; no definite D call. From germline, CDR1 is SGHTA and CDR2 FQGNSA. The ends were cut back, 6 bases at V and 1 base at J, with 21 bases in the middle. This CDR3 spans 17 amino acids.

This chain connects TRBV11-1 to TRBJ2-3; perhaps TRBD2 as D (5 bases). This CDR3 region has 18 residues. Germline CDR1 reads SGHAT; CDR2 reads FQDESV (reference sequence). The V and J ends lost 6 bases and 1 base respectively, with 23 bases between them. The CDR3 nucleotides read TGTGCCAGCAGTTCGAGAAAGGATATGGCGGGCCGCACAGATACGCAGTATTTT. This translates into CASSSRKDMAGRTDTQYF.